This TCR beta chain stems from a study of CD8 T cell repertoires and HIV-1 epitope variants. Across the whole study: Each of Twenty-five Gag and Nef epitope peptides stimulated a separate culture. Control wells had CMV/EBV/flu peptides, negative Ebola AY9, or no peptide.

The repertoire was sequenced with immunoSEQ multiplex PCR; TCRdb's copy has only in-frame clones and lacks some. The repertoire holds 5,800 or so clones, with 65% to 70% as singletons. Germline V gives CDR1 SQVTM, CDR2 ANQGSEA. CDR3 length: 13 amino acids. The trim removed 5 bases at V and 4 bases at J, leaving 3 bases unmatched. A word on this clone: Its antigen is unknown.

The rearrangement joins TRBV29-1 to TRBJ2-2; 8 bases map to TRBD1. This clonotype was obtained from a male donor with HIV. Input material: cultured CD8+ T cells derived from PBMCs. The CDR3 DNA sequence: TGCAGCGTTACAGGGGGGATCACCGGGGAGCTGTTTTTT. It specifies CSVTGGITGELFF.